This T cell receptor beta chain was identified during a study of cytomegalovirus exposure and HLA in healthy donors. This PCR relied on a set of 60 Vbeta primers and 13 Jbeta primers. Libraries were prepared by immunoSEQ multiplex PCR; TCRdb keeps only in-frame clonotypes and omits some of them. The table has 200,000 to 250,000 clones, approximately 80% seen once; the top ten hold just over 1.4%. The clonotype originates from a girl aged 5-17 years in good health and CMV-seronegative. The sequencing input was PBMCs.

In DNA, the CDR3 is TGTGCCAGCAGCCCTCGGTGGGGGGTTAATGAAAAACTGTTTTTT. Protein product: CASSPRWGVNEKLFF. This chain joins TRBV4-2 and TRBJ1-4, with a possible D match to TRBD1 (5 bases). The CDR3 extends over 15 amino acids. Germline V gene lookup returns CDR1 LGHNA and CDR2 YNFKEQ. The germline V and J ends were trimmed by 4 bases and 4 bases, with 13 bases remaining between them.